The 5 T cell receptor beta chains in this list originate from one sample, sequenced in a study of T cell repertoires in cytomegalovirus infection. A single record per CDR3 protein comes from TCRdb applying MiXCR to the reads. Among hundreds of thousands of distinct CDR3 sequences listed, about 44% were seen once. No antigen is known for these receptors. Material: cultured PBMCs, obtained from culture after CMV antigen stimulation. The source is a human donor in good health (CMV status not recorded). Some clones in this sample may be carry-over from other donors' samples.

In the case of this clonotype: An end of the junction does not agree with germline; a read error may underlie this. This chain uses TRBV7-2 with TRBJ2-5, with 14 bases identical to TRBD2. The CDR3 length is 13 residues. The germline CDR1 and CDR2 sequences are SGHTA and FQGNSA. The CDR3 loop is CASSQTPGLAGAF. The CDR3 DNA is TGTGCCAGCAGCCAGACCCCGGGACTAGCGGGGGCCTTC.

This clonotype was found a few times. J is TRBJ1-6 and V is TRBV7-2; 7 bases map to TRBD1. This CDR3 contains 15 residues. Germline CDR1 SGHTA, CDR2 FQGNSA. The V gene end was trimmed by 3 bases and the J gene end by 5 bases; junction bases not matched to a gene: 4. CDR3 loop: CASSFRDRDNSPLHF. CDR3 coding DNA: TGTGCCAGCAGCTTCCGGGACAGAGATAATTCACCCCTCCACTTT. Filled out from reference TRBV7-2 and TRBJ1-6, the complete variable domain reads GAGVSQSPSNKVTEKGKDVELRCDPISGHTALYWYRQSLGQGLEFLIYFQGNSAPDKSGLPSDRFSAERTGGSVSTLTIQRTQQEDSAVYLCASSFRDRDNSPLHFGNGTRLTVT.

The chain joins TRBV18 to TRBJ2-7, with 10 bases fitting TRBD1. CDR3 size: 14 residues. The germline V gene has CDR1 KGHSH and CDR2 LQKENI. V was clipped by 6 bases and J by 4 bases; unmatched bases: 6. CDR3 sequence: CASSGTGVPYEQYF. The CDR3 DNA is TGTGCCAGCTCCGGGACAGGGGTTCCGTACGAGCAGTACTTC.

The gene calls are TRBV7-6 and TRBJ1-2; D not certain. The V gene's germline CDR1 is SGHVS and CDR2 FNYEAQ. Trimming cost V 3 bases and J 2 bases, with 7 bases left between them. The CDR3 sequence is 13 residues long. CDR3 amino acids: CASSFVINYGYTF. In DNA form, the CDR3 reads TGTGCCAGCAGCTTTGTGATCAACTATGGCTACACCTTC.

This sequence joins TRBV27 and TRBJ2-3; the match to TRBD2 covers 10 bases. The germline gives CDR1 MNHEY, CDR2 SMNVEV (reference sequence). The length of the CDR3 is 15 residues. The trim removed 6 bases at V and 1 base at J, leaving 4 bases unmatched. This chain's CDR3 is CASRVTSGGTDTQYF. The CDR3 DNA is TGTGCCAGCAGGGTCACTAGCGGGGGCACAGATACGCAGTATTTT.